This T cell receptor (beta chain) was observed in a study of spatial heterogeneity in lung cancer. TCRdb independently ran MiXCR on the 5' RACE reads; one entry per CDR3 protein. This sample has about 3,000 distinct CDR3 sequences, with around 3% found just once. Sample time point: sample taken at primary tumor resection. This clonotype was observed many times. The CDR3 is 13 residues long. V lost 2 bases and J 7 bases, leaving 8 bases between the germline ends. The germline V gene encodes CDR1 KGHSH and CDR2 LQKENI. The chain combines TRBV18 with TRBJ1-4; D unresolved. This TCR was sampled from a male donor with early-stage non-small cell lung cancer. This specimen was normal lung tissue next to the tumor, taken at surgery. In DNA form, the CDR3 reads TGTGCCAGCTCACCAGACGTCGGTGAAAAACTGTTTTTT. Protein sequence: CASSPDVGEKLFF. The full variable domain, rest sourced from reference TRBV18 and TRBJ1-4, is NAGVMQNPRHLVRRRGQEARLRCSPMKGHSHVYWYRQLPEEGLKFMVYLQKENIIDESGMPKERFSAEFPKEGPSILRIQQVVRGDSAAYFCASSPDVGEKLFFGSGTQLSVL.